This TCR beta chain originates from a study of T cell repertoires in cytomegalovirus infection. One entry per CDR3 protein results from TCRdb running MiXCR on the reads. The data hold about 770,000 distinct CDR3 sequences, with 25% to 35% observed a single time. With 1 base removed from V and 5 bases from J, the gap between germline ends came to 20 bases. This CDR3 is 17 amino acids long. Per germline, CDR1 SEHNR and CDR2 FQNEAQ (reference sequence). Of note for this clonotype: No antigen is known for it.

Sequencing was performed on cultured CD8+ T cells from PBMCs, taken from culture after CMV antigen stimulation. This TCR was recovered from a human donor in good health (CMV status not recorded). Some clones in this sample may be carry-over from other donors' samples. The V and J genes are TRBV7-9 and TRBJ1-2, with D perhaps TRBD1 (5 bases). CDR3 sequence: CASSLDPRRGSIYGYTF. The CDR3 coding sequence is TGTGCCAGCAGCTTAGATCCCAGGAGGGGCTCCATTTATGGCTACACCTTC.